These T cell receptor beta chains were read from a single sample in a study of response to subunit inactivated influenza vaccine. TCRdb reanalysed the RT-PCR reads using MiXCR and keeps one entry per CDR3 protein. Of 450,000 to 500,000 distinct CDR3 sequences in the sample, about 10% are singletons; the top ten hold more than 10%. The specimen was PBMCs from blood, collected about 40 days after vaccination. These receptors were obtained from a man in his forties or fifties who received an inactivated influenza vaccine. The CDR3 runs from the conserved cysteine through the conserved F or W. A D gene is named only where the DNA matches it firmly. Expanded clones get a size class; other rows say once, few or many, or leave the size out.

j_gene: TRBJ1-1; d_gene: -; v_gene: TRBV7-2; abundance: -; CDR3nt: TGTGCCAGCAGCTTCCAAACGGGGACTCTGAACACTGAAGCTTTCTTT; CDR3aa: CASSFQTGTLNTEAFF
j_gene: TRBJ1-2; d_gene: -; v_gene: TRBV12-3/TRBV12-4; abundance: -; CDR3nt: TGTGCCAACAGACCTCAGGGAGGGATCTATGGCTACACCTTC; CDR3aa: CANRPQGGIYGYTF
j_gene: TRBJ1-5; d_gene: -; v_gene: TRBV6-1; abundance: -; CDR3nt: TGTGCCAGCAGGCCGACAGTGTTTAGCAATCAGCCCCAGCATTTT; CDR3aa: CASRPTVFSNQPQHF
j_gene: TRBJ1-1; d_gene: TRBD1; v_gene: TRBV7-9; abundance: -; CDR3nt: TGTGCCAGCAAAATTAGCTCAGGGGGGACTGAAGCTTTCTTT; CDR3aa: CASKISSGGTEAFF
j_gene: TRBJ1-5; d_gene: -; v_gene: TRBV6-1; abundance: -; CDR3nt: TGTGCCAGCAGCCGATTTCAGCAAGGCAATCAGCCCCAGCATTTT; CDR3aa: CASSRFQQGNQPQHF
j_gene: TRBJ1-5; d_gene: TRBD1; v_gene: TRBV6-2/TRBV6-3; abundance: many; CDR3nt: TGTGCCAGCAGTTATGTTCGGGGCCAGGGGACAGAATATAGCAATCAGCCCCAGCATTTT; CDR3aa: CASSYVRGQGTEYSNQPQHF
j_gene: TRBJ2-2; d_gene: -; v_gene: TRBV5-1; abundance: -; CDR3nt: TGCGCCAGCAGCTCAGGAGTCCCACGAACCGGGGAGCTGTTTTTT; CDR3aa: CASSSGVPRTGELFF
j_gene: TRBJ2-5; d_gene: -; v_gene: TRBV4-3; abundance: few; CDR3nt: TGCGCCAGCAGTGTCTCAACAGGGACGGGGACCCAGTACTTC; CDR3aa: CASSVSTGTGTQYF
j_gene: TRBJ1-1; d_gene: -; v_gene: TRBV20-1; abundance: -; CDR3nt: TGCAGTGCTACCACAGGGAGAGGCACTGAAGCTTTCTTT; CDR3aa: CSATTGRGTEAFF
j_gene: TRBJ2-4; d_gene: -; v_gene: TRBV12-3/TRBV12-4; abundance: few; CDR3nt: TGTGCCAGCAGTTTAGCGCGGCCGGAAAACATTCAGTACTTC; CDR3aa: CASSLARPENIQYF
j_gene: TRBJ2-7; d_gene: -; v_gene: TRBV5-1; abundance: -; CDR3nt: TGCGCCAGCAGCCCCGTGGACAGCTCCTACGAGCAGTACTTC; CDR3aa: CASSPVDSSYEQYF
j_gene: TRBJ2-1; d_gene: TRBD2; v_gene: TRBV4-2; abundance: few; CDR3nt: TGTGCCAGCAGCCCGGCCGGGACTAGCAAGGGTGAGCAGTTCTTC; CDR3aa: CASSPAGTSKGEQFF
j_gene: TRBJ1-3; d_gene: -; v_gene: TRBV3-1; abundance: -; CDR3nt: TGTGCCAGCAGCCCAACAGGGAATACTGGAAACACCATATATTTT; CDR3aa: CASSPTGNTGNTIYF
j_gene: TRBJ2-3; d_gene: -; v_gene: TRBV5-4; abundance: many; CDR3nt: TGTGCCAGCAGCTTGGATGATACGCAGTATTTT; CDR3aa: CASSLDDTQYF
j_gene: TRBJ2-2; d_gene: -; v_gene: TRBV9; abundance: few; CDR3nt: TGTGCCAGCAGCGTTGGTGACCTCGGCGGGGAGCTGTTTTTT; CDR3aa: CASSVGDLGGELFF
j_gene: TRBJ2-1; d_gene: -; v_gene: TRBV6-2/TRBV6-3; abundance: -; CDR3nt: TGTGCCAGCAGTTATCGGGGGAACAATGAGCAGTTCTTC; CDR3aa: CASSYRGNNEQFF
j_gene: TRBJ2-2; d_gene: -; v_gene: TRBV20-1; abundance: -; CDR3nt: TGCAGTGCTGGGGGCCCAGACGGGGAGCTGTTTTTT; CDR3aa: CSAGGPDGELFF
j_gene: TRBJ2-1; d_gene: TRBD2; v_gene: TRBV5-1; abundance: few; CDR3nt: TGCGCCAGCAGCCCGGGGACTAGCGTCAATGAGCAGTTCTTC; CDR3aa: CASSPGTSVNEQFF
j_gene: TRBJ2-5; d_gene: TRBD1; v_gene: TRBV7-8; abundance: -; CDR3nt: TGTGCCAGCAGCTTAGGTTGGGGACAGGGCCTGCAAGAGACCCAGTACTTC; CDR3aa: CASSLGWGQGLQETQYF
j_gene: TRBJ2-7; d_gene: TRBD1; v_gene: TRBV6-5; abundance: many; CDR3nt: TGTGCCAGCAGTTACGAGACAGGGTCCTACGAGCAGTACTTC; CDR3aa: CASSYETGSYEQYF
j_gene: TRBJ2-5; d_gene: TRBD2; v_gene: TRBV7-8; abundance: many; CDR3nt: TGTGCCAGCAGCTTAACTAGCGGGGGGGAGACCCAGTACTTC; CDR3aa: CASSLTSGGETQYF
j_gene: TRBJ2-1; d_gene: TRBD2; v_gene: TRBV6-2/TRBV6-3; abundance: -; CDR3nt: TGTGCCAGCAGTCCCCTCGGGGCGGGAGCCAATGAGCAGTTCTTC; CDR3aa: CASSPLGAGANEQFF
j_gene: TRBJ1-1; d_gene: -; v_gene: TRBV10-3; abundance: many; CDR3nt: TGTGCCATAAAATCTAGTTTCTTGAACACTGAAGCTTTCTTT; CDR3aa: CAIKSSFLNTEAFF